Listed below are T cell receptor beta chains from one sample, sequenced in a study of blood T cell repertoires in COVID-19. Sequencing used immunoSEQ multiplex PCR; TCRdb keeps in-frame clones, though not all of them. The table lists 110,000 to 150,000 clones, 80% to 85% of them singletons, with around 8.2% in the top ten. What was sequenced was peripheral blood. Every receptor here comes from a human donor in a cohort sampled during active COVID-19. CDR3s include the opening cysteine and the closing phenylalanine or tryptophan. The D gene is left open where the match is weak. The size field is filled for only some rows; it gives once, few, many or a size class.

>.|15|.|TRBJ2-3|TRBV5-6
CASSSRDNRVDTQYF
TGTGCCAGCAGCTCCAGGGACAACCGAGTGGATACGCAGTATTTT
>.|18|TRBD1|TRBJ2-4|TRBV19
CASSPLTGEPRGRNIQYF
TGTGCCAGTAGTCCCCTCACAGGGGAACCTCGCGGACGAAACATTCAGTACTTC
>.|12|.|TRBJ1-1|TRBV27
CASSLRGGEAFF
TGTGCCAGCAGTCTCCGGGGGGGGGAAGCTTTCTTT
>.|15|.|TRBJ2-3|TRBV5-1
CASSFSGAYTDTQYF
TGCGCCAGCAGCTTCTCAGGCGCCTACACAGATACGCAGTATTTT
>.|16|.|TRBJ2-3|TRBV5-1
CASSLDSQSYTDTQYF
TGCGCCAGCAGCTTGGACTCGCAATCATACACAGATACGCAGTATTTT
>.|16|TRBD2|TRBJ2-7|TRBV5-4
CATTRGISGNRYEQYF
TGTGCCACTACTCGTGGGATCAGCGGGAATCGCTACGAGCAGTACTTC
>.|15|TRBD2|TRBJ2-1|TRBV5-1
CASLPLAGAYNEQFF
TGCGCCAGCCTCCCTTTGGCGGGAGCCTACAATGAGCAGTTCTTC
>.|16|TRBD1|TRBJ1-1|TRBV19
CASNLIGTGLGTEAFF
TGTGCCAGTAATCTTATCGGGACAGGGTTGGGCACTGAAGCTTTCTTT
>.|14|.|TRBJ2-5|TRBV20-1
CSASFVSTQETQYF
TGCAGTGCTAGTTTCGTGTCTACCCAAGAGACCCAGTACTTC
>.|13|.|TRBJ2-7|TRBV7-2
CASTFQGGGEQYF
TGTGCCAGCACCTTCCAGGGAGGGGGCGAGCAGTACTTC
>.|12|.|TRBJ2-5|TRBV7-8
CASTPNQETQYF
TGTGCCAGCACCCCTAACCAAGAGACCCAGTACTTC
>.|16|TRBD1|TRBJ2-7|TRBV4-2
CASSQVGTGGFYEQYF
TGTGCCAGCAGCCAAGTGGGGACAGGGGGCTTCTACGAGCAGTACTTC
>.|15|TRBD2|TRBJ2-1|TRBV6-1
CASSERERGYNEQFF
TGTGCCAGCAGTGAAAGGGAGCGGGGCTACAATGAGCAGTTCTTC
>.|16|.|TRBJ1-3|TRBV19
CASTLRSRASGNTIYF
TGTGCCAGTACCCTGAGGAGCAGGGCATCCGGAAACACCATATATTTT
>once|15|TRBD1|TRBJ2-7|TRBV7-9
CASSLNPGQGYEQYF
TGTGCCAGCAGCTTGAATCCGGGACAGGGCTACGAGCAGTACTTC
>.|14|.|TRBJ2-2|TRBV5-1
CASSSRTLTGELFF
TGCGCCAGCAGCTCCAGGACACTTACCGGGGAGCTGTTTTTT
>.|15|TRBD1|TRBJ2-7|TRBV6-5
CASTLTGEWTYEQYF
TGTGCCAGCACCCTAACAGGGGAATGGACCTACGAGCAGTACTTC
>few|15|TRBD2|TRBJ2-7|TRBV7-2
CASSLIAGLSHEQYF
TGTGCCAGCAGCCTAATAGCGGGACTCTCGCACGAGCAGTACTTC
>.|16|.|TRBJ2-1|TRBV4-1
CASSQILLEPYNEQFF
TGCGCCAGCAGCCAAATTCTACTAGAACCCTACAATGAGCAGTTCTTC
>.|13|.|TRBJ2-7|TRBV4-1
CASSQVERDEQYF
TGCGCCAGCAGCCAAGTGGAACGGGACGAGCAGTACTTC
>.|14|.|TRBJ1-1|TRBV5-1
CASSLEQMNTEAFF
TGCGCCAGCAGCTTGGAACAGATGAACACTGAAGCTTTCTTT
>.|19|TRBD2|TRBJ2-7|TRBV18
CASSPPGSGRFSGGDEQYF
TGTGCCAGCTCACCCCCGGGGAGCGGGAGGTTTAGTGGTGGGGACGAGCAGTACTTC
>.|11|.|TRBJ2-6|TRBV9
CASSVDLVLTF
TGTGCCAGCAGCGTAGATCTAGTCCTGACTTTC
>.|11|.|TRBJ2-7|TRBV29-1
CSVGTDYEQYF
TGCAGCGTTGGGACAGACTACGAGCAGTACTTC
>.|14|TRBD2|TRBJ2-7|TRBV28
CASNPGTNSYEQYF
TGTGCCAGCAACCCCGGGACTAACTCCTACGAGCAGTACTTC